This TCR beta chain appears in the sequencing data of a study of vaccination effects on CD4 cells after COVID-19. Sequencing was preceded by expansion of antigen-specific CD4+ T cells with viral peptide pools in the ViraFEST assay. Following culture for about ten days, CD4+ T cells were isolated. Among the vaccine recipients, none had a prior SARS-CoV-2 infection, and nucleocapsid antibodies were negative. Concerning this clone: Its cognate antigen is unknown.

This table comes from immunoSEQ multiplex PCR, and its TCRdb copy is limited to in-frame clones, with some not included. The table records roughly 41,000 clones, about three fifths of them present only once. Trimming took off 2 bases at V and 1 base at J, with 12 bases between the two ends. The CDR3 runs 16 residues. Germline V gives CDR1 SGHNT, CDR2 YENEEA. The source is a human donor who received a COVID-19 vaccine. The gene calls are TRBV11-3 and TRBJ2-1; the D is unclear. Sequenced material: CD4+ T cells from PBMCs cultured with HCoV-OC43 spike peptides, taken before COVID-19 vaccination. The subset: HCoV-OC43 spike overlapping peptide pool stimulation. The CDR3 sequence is CASSLIPTGSYNEQFF. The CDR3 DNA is TGTGCCAGCAGCTTAATCCCGACTGGATCCTACAATGAGCAGTTCTTC.